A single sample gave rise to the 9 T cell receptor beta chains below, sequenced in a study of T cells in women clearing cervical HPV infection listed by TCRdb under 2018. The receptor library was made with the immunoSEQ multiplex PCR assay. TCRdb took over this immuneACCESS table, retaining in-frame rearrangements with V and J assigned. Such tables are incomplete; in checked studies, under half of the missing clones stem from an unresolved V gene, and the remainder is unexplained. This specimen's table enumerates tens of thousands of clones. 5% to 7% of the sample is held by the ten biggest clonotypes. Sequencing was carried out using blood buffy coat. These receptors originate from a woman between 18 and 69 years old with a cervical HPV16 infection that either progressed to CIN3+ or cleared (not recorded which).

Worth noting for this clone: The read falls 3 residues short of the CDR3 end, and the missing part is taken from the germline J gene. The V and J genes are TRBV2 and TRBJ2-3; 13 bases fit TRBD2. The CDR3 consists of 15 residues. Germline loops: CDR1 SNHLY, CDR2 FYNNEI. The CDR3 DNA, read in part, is TGTGCCAGCAGCCTGGGACTAGCGGGATTAGAGACG. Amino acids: CASSLGLAGLET. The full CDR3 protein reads CASSLGLAGLETQYF. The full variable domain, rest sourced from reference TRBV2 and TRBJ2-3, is EPEVTQTPSHQVTQMGQEVILRCVPISNHLYFYWYRQILGQKVEFLVSFYNNEISEKSEIFDDQFSVERPDGSNFTLKIRSTKLEDSAMYFCASSLGLAGLETQYFGPGTRLTVL.

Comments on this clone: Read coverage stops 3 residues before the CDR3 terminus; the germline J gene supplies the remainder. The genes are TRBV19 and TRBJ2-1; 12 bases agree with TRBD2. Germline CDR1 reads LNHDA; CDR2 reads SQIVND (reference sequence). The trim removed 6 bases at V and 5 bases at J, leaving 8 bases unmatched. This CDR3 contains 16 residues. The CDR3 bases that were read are TGTGCCAGTAGCCCTAGCGGGAGGGCCCGTGACAATGAG. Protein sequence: CASSPSGRARDNE. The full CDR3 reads CASSPSGRARDNEQFF.

CDR3 region: CASSMERAGTDTYTF. The covered CDR3 bases are TGTGCCAGCAGTATGGAGCGGGCGGGCACAGATACC. V usage is TRBV2 and J usage is TRBJ1-2, with D unresolved. The read stops 3 residues short of the end of the CDR3; the missing end is completed from the germline J gene. This CDR3 is 15 amino acids long. Germline V gives CDR1 SNHLY, CDR2 FYNNEI.

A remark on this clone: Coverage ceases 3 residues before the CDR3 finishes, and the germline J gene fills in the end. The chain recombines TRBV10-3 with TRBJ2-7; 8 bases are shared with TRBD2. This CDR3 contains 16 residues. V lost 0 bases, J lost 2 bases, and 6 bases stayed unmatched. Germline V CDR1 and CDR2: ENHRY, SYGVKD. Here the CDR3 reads CAISESGGSGTYEQYF. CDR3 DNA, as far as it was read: TGTGCCATCAGTGAGTCGGGGGGTAGCGGGACCTACGAG.

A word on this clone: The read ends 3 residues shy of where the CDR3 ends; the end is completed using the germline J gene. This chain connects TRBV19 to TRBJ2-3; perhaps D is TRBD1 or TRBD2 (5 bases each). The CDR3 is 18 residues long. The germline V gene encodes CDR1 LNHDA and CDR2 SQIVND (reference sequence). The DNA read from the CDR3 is TGTGCCAGTAGTATGAGACAGAGAGGAGGTTTGGGCAATCAGCCG. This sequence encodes CASSMRQRGGLGNQP. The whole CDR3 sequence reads CASSMRQRGGLGNQPQYF.

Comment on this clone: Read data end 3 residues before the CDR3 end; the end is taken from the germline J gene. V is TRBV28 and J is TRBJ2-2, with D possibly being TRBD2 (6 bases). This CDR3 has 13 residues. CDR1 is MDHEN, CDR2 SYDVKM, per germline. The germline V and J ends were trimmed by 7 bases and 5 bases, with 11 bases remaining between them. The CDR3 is CASIWGVTGELFF. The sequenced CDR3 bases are TGTGCCAGCATCTGGGGGGTTACCGGGGAG.

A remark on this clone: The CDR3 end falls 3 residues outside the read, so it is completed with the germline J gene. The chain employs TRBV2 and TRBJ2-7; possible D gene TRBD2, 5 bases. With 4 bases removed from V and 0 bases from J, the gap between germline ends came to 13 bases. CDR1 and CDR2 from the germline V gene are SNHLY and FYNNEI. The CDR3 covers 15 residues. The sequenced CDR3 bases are TGTGCCAGCAGTGGATCCAGCGGTAGCTCCTACGAG. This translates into CASSGSSGSSYE. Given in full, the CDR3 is CASSGSSGSSYEQYF. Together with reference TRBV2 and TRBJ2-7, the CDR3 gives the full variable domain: EPEVTQTPSHQVTQMGQEVILRCVPISNHLYFYWYRQILGQKVEFLVSFYNNEISEKSEIFDDQFSVERPDGSNFTLKIRSTKLEDSAMYFCASSGSSGSSYEQYFGPGTRLTVT.

The DNA read from the CDR3 is TGTGCCAGCAGTGAACCGGGACTAGCGGGAGCGTACACCGGGGAG. It codes for CASSEPGLAGAYTGE. The full CDR3 sequence reads CASSEPGLAGAYTGELFF. This sequence joins TRBV2 and TRBJ2-2; 14 bases line up with TRBD2. The read finishes 3 residues shy of the CDR3 end, and the germline J gene is used to complete it. This CDR3 has 18 residues. Germline V gene sequence: CDR1 SNHLY, CDR2 FYNNEI. The ends lost 2 bases at V and 3 bases at J; junction bases unmatched: 5.

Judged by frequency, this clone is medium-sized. The CDR3 loop is CASTLRTGGDADTQYF. Incomplete CDR3 DNA: TGTGCCAGCACCCTAAGGACAGGGGGAGACGCAGATACG. The chain is built from TRBV2 and TRBJ2-3, with 10 bases that match TRBD1. Read data end 3 residues before the CDR3 end; the end is taken from the germline J gene. The V and J ends lost 7 bases and 4 bases, in that order; junction bases with no gene match: 11. Germline V gives CDR1 SNHLY, CDR2 FYNNEI. The CDR3 loop spans 16 amino acids.